This TCR beta chain is drawn from a study of identical twins. Findings and limits, study-wide: Interpretation of the results relied on cross-sectional statistical analysis and not on following the same donors. Fewer insertions were carried by abundant cord blood beta clonotypes, but none was seen in memory repertoires. Compared with unrelated sharing, twin-shared out-of-frame alpha sequences had more low-probability sequences. Out-of-frame beta chain sequences displayed weaker excess sharing between twins.

TCRdb re-analysed the 5' RACE reads in MiXCR, keeping a single row per CDR3 protein. The profile shows about 240,000 distinct CDR3 sequences, 6% to 8.5% of them singletons. The CDR3 has 17 amino acids. Germline values: CDR1 SQVTM, CDR2 ANQGSEA. Deletions cut 3 bases from V and 4 bases from J, with 19 bases between. This clonotype was found many times. No antigen is known for it. These same data were also listed under a study on yellow fever vaccine responses in identical twins.

This clonotype was obtained from a woman between 18 and 30 years old in good health. The rearrangement joins TRBV29-1 to TRBJ2-6, with D maybe TRBD1 (5 bases). The material sequenced was CD8+ T cells sorted from blood. The CDR3 DNA follows: TGCAGCGTTGAGTCCCCAGGGAACCCCCGCGGGGCCAACGTCCTGACTTTC. This encodes CSVESPGNPRGANVLTF.